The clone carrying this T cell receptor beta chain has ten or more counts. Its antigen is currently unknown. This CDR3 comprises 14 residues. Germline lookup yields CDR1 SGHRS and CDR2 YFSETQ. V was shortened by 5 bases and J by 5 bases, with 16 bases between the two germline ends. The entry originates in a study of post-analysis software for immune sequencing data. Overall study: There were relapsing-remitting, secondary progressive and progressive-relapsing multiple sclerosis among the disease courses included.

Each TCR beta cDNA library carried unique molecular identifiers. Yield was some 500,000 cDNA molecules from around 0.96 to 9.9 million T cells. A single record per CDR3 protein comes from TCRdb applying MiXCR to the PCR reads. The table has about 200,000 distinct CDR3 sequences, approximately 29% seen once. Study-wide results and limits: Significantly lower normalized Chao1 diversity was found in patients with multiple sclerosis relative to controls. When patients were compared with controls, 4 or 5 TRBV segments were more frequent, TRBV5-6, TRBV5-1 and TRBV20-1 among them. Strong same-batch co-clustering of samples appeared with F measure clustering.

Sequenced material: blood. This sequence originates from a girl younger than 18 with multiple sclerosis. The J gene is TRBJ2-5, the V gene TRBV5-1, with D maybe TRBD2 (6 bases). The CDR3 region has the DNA TGCGCCAGCAGAGGGGCGGGGATTGGCGAGACCCAGTACTTC. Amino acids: CASRGAGIGETQYF.